A single sample gave rise to the 18 T cell receptor beta chains below, sequenced in a study of T cells in tuberculosis. Only in-frame clones appear in the TCRdb table, and some are missing; sequencing was by immunoSEQ multiplex PCR. The sample lists roughly 30,000 clones; about nine tenths were seen once. The sequencing input was PBMCs. The source of these receptors is a donor between 10 and 29 years old with latent tuberculosis or without tuberculosis infection.

The chain is built from TRBV12-5 and TRBJ1-6, with 8 positions matching TRBD1. This CDR3 is built from 16 residues. The germline CDR1 and CDR2 sequences are LGHNT and FRNRAP. Trimming removed 0 bases from V and 8 bases from J; junction bases left unmatched: 6. The CDR3 DNA sequence: TGTGCTAGTGGTTTGGTTCCCGGGACAGGTTATTCACCCCTCCACTTT. Its protein is CASGLVPGTGYSPLHF. Drawing the rest from reference TRBV12-5 and TRBJ1-6, the complete variable domain is DARVTQTPRHKVTEMGQEVTMRCQPILGHNTVFWYRQTMMQGLELLAYFRNRAPLDDSGMPKDRFSAEMPDATLATLKIQPSEPRDSAVYFCASGLVPGTGYSPLHFGNGTRLTVT.

The genes are TRBV7-2 and TRBJ2-5; TRBD2 is a possible D gene (6 bases). The V and J ends lost 2 bases and 2 bases respectively, with 9 bases between them. The CDR3 has 14 residues. Germline assignment: CDR1 SGHTA and CDR2 FQGNSA. The CDR3 bases are TGTGCCAGCAGCTTATCCGGGGGACAAGAGACCCAGTACTTC. Translation gives CASSLSGGQETQYF.

The chain links TRBV27 to TRBJ2-5; a possible D gene is TRBD2 (5 bases). Germline CDR1 is MNHEY and CDR2 is SMNVEV (reference sequence). With 2 bases removed from V and 5 bases from J, the gap between germline ends came to 9 bases. The CDR3 contains 13 residues. The CDR3 region has the DNA TGTGCCAGCAGTTTAGGGAGAGGGGAGACCCAGTACTTC. Translation: CASSLGRGETQYF.

The CDR3 spells CASSQEDRPYEQYF. CDR3 nucleotide sequence: TGCGCCAGCAGCCAAGAGGACAGGCCCTACGAGCAGTACTTC. The chain employs TRBV4-1 and TRBJ2-7; 7 bases line up with TRBD1. The CDR3 runs 14 residues. The trim removed 0 bases at V and 2 bases at J, leaving 1 base unmatched. The germline V gene has CDR1 MGHRA and CDR2 YSYEKL.

This chain uses TRBV5-4 with TRBJ2-7; 10 bases line up with TRBD2. Unmatched junction bases numbered 9, after V lost 4 bases and J lost 5 bases. CDR1 and CDR2 (germline): SGHNT, YYREEE (reference sequence). This CDR3 has 15 amino acids. The CDR3 DNA is TGTGCCAGCAGCCTAGGACTAGCGGACCGGCACGAGCAGTACTTC. Amino acid sequence: CASSLGLADRHEQYF.

The gene calls are TRBV11-3 and TRBJ2-1; weak D call: TRBD2 (5 bases). This CDR3 is 13 amino acids long. V lost 2 bases to trimming and J lost 13 bases, with 15 bases between them. CDR1 and CDR2 (germline): SGHNT, YENEEA. CDR3 loop: CASSLSPLGSQFF. CDR3 DNA: TGTGCCAGCAGCTTATCCCCCCTAGGGAGCCAGTTCTTC.

The CDR3: CASSLDRDYGYTF. DNA of the CDR3: TGTGCCAGCAGTTTAGACAGGGACTATGGCTACACCTTC. The chain employs TRBV27 and TRBJ1-2, with 7 bases lining up with TRBD1. V shed 2 bases and J 3 bases; nucleotides not matched to a gene: 0. The CDR3 totals 13 residues. CDR1 MNHEY and CDR2 SMNVEV come from the germline V gene (reference sequence).

This chain uses TRBV7-8 with TRBJ2-7; either TRBD1 or TRBD2 may fit D (9 bases each). V was pared by 4 bases and J by 4 bases, with 29 bases between. CDR1 and CDR2 from the germline V gene are SGHVS and FQNEAQ. This CDR3 has 19 residues. For the CDR3, the DNA is TGTGCCAGCAGCTCTGCACAGGGGGCCGAGACTAGCGGCCGATACGAGCAGTACTTC. Its protein is CASSSAQGAETSGRYEQYF. The complete variable domain, with remaining parts taken from reference TRBV7-8 and TRBJ2-7, reads GAGVSQSPRYKVAKRGQDVALRCDPISGHVSLFWYQQALGQGPEFLTYFQNEAQLDKSGLPSDRFFAERPEGSVSTLKIQRTQQEDSAVYLCASSSAQGAETSGRYEQYFGPGTRLTVT.

The rearrangement joins TRBV7-2 to TRBJ2-1, with D perhaps matching TRBD2 (5 bases). From germline, CDR1 is SGHTA and CDR2 FQGNSA. Deletions cut 2 bases from V and 6 bases from J, with 14 bases between. The CDR3 sequence is 15 residues long. CDR3 DNA sequence: TGTGCCAGCAGCTTACATCTTCCGGCGGGCAATGAGCAGTTCTTC. This translates into CASSLHLPAGNEQFF. The full variable domain, completed using reference TRBV7-2 and TRBJ2-1, is GAGVSQSPSNKVTEKGKDVELRCDPISGHTALYWYRQSLGQGLEFLIYFQGNSAPDKSGLPSDRFSAERTGGSVSTLTIQRTQQEDSAVYLCASSLHLPAGNEQFFGPGTRLTVL.

The rearrangement uses TRBV6-6 and TRBJ1-6, with 10 bases identical to TRBD1. This CDR3 comprises 15 residues. Germline V CDR1 and CDR2: MNHNY, SVGAGI (reference sequence). V was clipped by 5 bases and J by 5 bases; unmatched bases: 3. The CDR3 DNA reads TGTGCCAGCAGTCGACAGGGGGCGAATAATTCACCCCTCCACTTT. Amino acid sequence: CASSRQGANNSPLHF.

This chain joins TRBV6-5 and TRBJ1-2; no definite D call. The V and J ends lost 6 bases and 0 bases respectively, with 11 bases between them. Germline values: CDR1 MNHEY, CDR2 SVGAGI. The CDR3 runs to 14 residues. In nucleotides, the CDR3 is TGTGCCAGCAGATCCGGCGGGGCTAACTATGGCTACACCTTC. It translates to CASRSGGANYGYTF.

The chain is built from TRBV7-2 and TRBJ2-7; a weak D match, TRBD1 (5 bases). The CDR3 runs 13 residues. CDR1 and CDR2 (germline): SGHTA, FQGNSA. Trimming removed 5 bases at V and 8 bases at J, with 16 bases between. The CDR3: CASSPPSQGKQYF. CDR3 bases: TGTGCCAGCAGCCCCCCCTCCCAGGGTAAGCAGTACTTC.

This clone was observed once. The chain has TRBV5-4 and TRBJ2-7; 16 nucleotides match TRBD2. V lost 4 bases, J lost 6 bases, and 4 bases stayed unmatched. Germline-derived CDR1 and CDR2 are SGHNT and YYREEE (reference sequence). This CDR3 has 15 amino acids. CDR3 in DNA: TGTGCCAGCAGCCTGGGACTAGCGGGAGGGTTCGAGCAGTACTTC. It is translated as CASSLGLAGGFEQYF.

The chain is built from TRBV10-3 and TRBJ2-1; D may be TRBD1 (6 bases). Germline loops: CDR1 ENHRY, CDR2 SYGVKD. Trimming took 2 bases from V and 4 from J, leaving 12 bases between them. The CDR3 loop spans 15 amino acids. The CDR3 loop reads CAISERSGDYNEQFF. The CDR3 coding sequence is TGTGCCATCAGTGAGAGGTCAGGGGATTACAATGAGCAGTTCTTC.

The chain recombines TRBV5-4 with TRBJ2-6; D uncertain. CDR1 and CDR2 (germline): SGHNT, YYREEE (reference sequence). There are 15 residues in the CDR3. Trimming took 4 bases from V and 0 from J, leaving 8 bases between them. The CDR3 is CASSPTSSGANVLTF. CDR3 in DNA: TGTGCCAGCAGCCCCACGAGCTCTGGGGCCAACGTCCTGACTTTC.

The V call is TRBV5-4, the J call TRBJ2-7; weak D call: TRBD1 (5 bases). Germline assignment: CDR1 SGHNT and CDR2 YYREEE (reference sequence). There are 13 residues in the CDR3. The V end was cut by 1 base, the J end by 5 bases, with 10 bases between. The CDR3 loop is CASSLLGVNEQYF. CDR3 in DNA: TGTGCCAGCAGCTTGCTAGGGGTCAACGAGCAGTACTTC.

The chain is built from TRBV7-2 and TRBJ1-5, with 7 bases fitting TRBD1. Germline V gene lookup returns CDR1 SGHTA and CDR2 FQGNSA. The CDR3 is 17 residues long. V lost 7 bases, J lost 0 bases, and 12 bases stayed unmatched. CDR3 DNA sequence: TGTGCCAGCATTACTCCGGGACAGAGCATTAGCAATCAGCCCCAGCATTTT. Its protein product is CASITPGQSISNQPQHF.

The rearrangement joins TRBV18 to TRBJ1-5, with unresolved D. The ends were cut back, 2 bases at V and 4 bases at J, with 3 bases in the middle. This CDR3 spans 12 amino acids. Germline V lookup: CDR1 KGHSH, CDR2 LQKENI. The CDR3 DNA reads TGTGCCAGCTCACCATCGAATCAGCCCCAGCATTTT. Encoded protein: CASSPSNQPQHF.